This record concerns one T cell receptor (beta chain) sequence. Authors' analysis steps: Using reference gene primer amplification, nucleated cell counts were estimated. Profiling relied on immunoSEQ multiplex PCR, and the TCRdb table lists in-frame clones only, not all of them. The V and J calls and clone size were taken over from that table, and D and trimming were inferred from the DNA. The sample carries about 81,000 clones, 88% recorded once. The source of the sample is a study of blood T cell repertoires in COVID-19. Across the study: Samples representing acute and convalescent COVID-19 were sourced from the United States, Italy and Spain. The cDNA or gDNA used as material had been derived from T cells, B-cell-depleted T cells, or PBMCs.

CDR1 and CDR2 (germline): SQVTM, ANQGSEA. This CDR3 contains 13 residues. V was trimmed by 4 bases and J by 8 bases, leaving 15 bases between them. The sample consisted of peripheral blood. This sequence was found in an elderly woman with acute or convalescent COVID-19. The gene calls are TRBV29-1 and TRBJ1-5, with unresolved D. The CDR3 is CSVVVRGSEPQHF. For the CDR3, the DNA is TGCAGCGTTGTTGTTCGGGGTTCGGAGCCCCAGCATTTT.